Listed below are T cell receptor beta chains from one sample, sequenced in a study of shared clonotypes between healthy human individuals. Clones were read by immunoSEQ multiplex PCR, and TCRdb kept only the in-frame ones, dropping some. The sample records under 1,100,000 clones, around 78% being singletons. Sequenced: memory CD4+ T cells from PBMCs. These receptors were taken from a man younger than 35 in good health. Some clones in this sample may be carry-over from other donors' samples. The CDR3 runs from the conserved cysteine through the conserved F or W. The order of the fields is D gene, J gene, V gene, clone size, CDR3 length, CDR3 protein, CDR3 DNA. D genes are given only for firm matches. Some rows mark clone size as missing; the rest say once, few, many or name a class of expanded clone.

D gene: NA
J gene: TRBJ1-5
V gene: TRBV10-3
clone size: once
CDR3 length: 13
CDR3 protein: CAISEVVPQPQHF
CDR3 DNA: TGTGCCATCAGTGAGGTGGTTCCTCAGCCCCAGCATTTT

D gene: NA
J gene: TRBJ2-7
V gene: TRBV20-1
clone size: few
CDR3 length: 11
CDR3 protein: CSAGLGYEQYF
CDR3 DNA: TGCAGTGCTGGACTCGGCTACGAGCAGTACTTC

D gene: TRBD2
J gene: TRBJ2-1
V gene: TRBV5-1
clone size: few
CDR3 length: 15
CDR3 protein: CASETGTSGRNEQFF
CDR3 DNA: TGCGCCAGCGAGACCGGGACTAGCGGGAGAAATGAGCAGTTCTTC

D gene: NA
J gene: TRBJ1-4
V gene: TRBV25-1
clone size: few
CDR3 length: 15
CDR3 protein: CASSEGEVINEKLFF
CDR3 DNA: TGTGCCAGCAGTGAGGGGGAAGTAATTAATGAAAAACTGTTTTTT

D gene: NA
J gene: TRBJ2-5
V gene: TRBV5-1
clone size: NA
CDR3 length: 14
CDR3 protein: CASSFRSYGETQYF
CDR3 DNA: TGCGCCAGCAGCTTTCGTAGCTATGGAGAGACCCAGTACTTC

D gene: TRBD2
J gene: TRBJ2-1
V gene: TRBV30
clone size: NA
CDR3 length: 13
CDR3 protein: CAWSVLLAGEQFF
CDR3 DNA: TGTGCCTGGAGTGTTTTACTAGCGGGTGAGCAGTTCTTC

D gene: NA
J gene: TRBJ2-7
V gene: TRBV9
clone size: NA
CDR3 length: 14
CDR3 protein: CASSVNGMAYEQYF
CDR3 DNA: TGTGCCAGCAGCGTCAACGGGATGGCCTACGAGCAGTACTTC

D gene: TRBD2
J gene: TRBJ2-3
V gene: TRBV9
clone size: NA
CDR3 length: 19
CDR3 protein: CASTPWREGLPLGTDTQYF
CDR3 DNA: TGTGCCAGCACCCCATGGAGGGAGGGGTTACCACTTGGCACAGATACGCAGTATTTT

D gene: NA
J gene: TRBJ1-4
V gene: TRBV2
clone size: NA
CDR3 length: 14
CDR3 protein: CASSDSATNEKLFF
CDR3 DNA: TGTGCCAGCAGTGATTCGGCAACTAATGAAAAACTGTTTTTT

D gene: TRBD2
J gene: TRBJ2-2
V gene: TRBV2
clone size: once
CDR3 length: 15
CDR3 protein: CASRGLAGDTGELFF
CDR3 DNA: TGTGCCAGCAGGGGTCTAGCGGGTGACACCGGGGAGCTGTTTTTT

D gene: TRBD2
J gene: TRBJ2-3
V gene: TRBV19
clone size: NA
CDR3 length: 15
CDR3 protein: CASGELAGGGDTQYF
CDR3 DNA: TGTGCCAGTGGGGAGCTAGCGGGAGGGGGAGATACGCAGTATTTT

D gene: NA
J gene: TRBJ1-2
V gene: TRBV5-3
clone size: NA
CDR3 length: 13
CDR3 protein: CARSLLGTGGYTF
CDR3 DNA: TGTGCCAGAAGCTTACTCGGGACGGGTGGCTACACCTTC

D gene: TRBD2
J gene: TRBJ2-2
V gene: TRBV2
clone size: NA
CDR3 length: 16
CDR3 protein: CASGWGSGKYTGELFF
CDR3 DNA: TGTGCCAGCGGCTGGGGTAGCGGGAAATACACCGGGGAGCTGTTTTTT

D gene: NA
J gene: TRBJ1-3
V gene: TRBV30
clone size: NA
CDR3 length: 13
CDR3 protein: CAWTPTLVNTIYF
CDR3 DNA: TGTGCCTGGACCCCCACGCTGGTGAACACCATATATTTT

D gene: TRBD1
J gene: TRBJ1-2
V gene: TRBV28
clone size: NA
CDR3 length: 13
CDR3 protein: CASRWGQLYGYTF
CDR3 DNA: TGTGCCAGCAGGTGGGGACAGCTCTATGGCTACACCTTC

D gene: NA
J gene: TRBJ2-5
V gene: TRBV7-3
clone size: NA
CDR3 length: 13
CDR3 protein: CASSQGRKETQYF
CDR3 DNA: TGTGCCAGCAGCCAAGGACGGAAAGAGACCCAGTACTTC

D gene: NA
J gene: TRBJ1-5
V gene: TRBV5-1
clone size: NA
CDR3 length: 14
CDR3 protein: CASSLDTSNQPQHF
CDR3 DNA: TGCGCCAGCAGCTTAGACACTAGCAATCAGCCCCAGCATTTT

D gene: TRBD2
J gene: TRBJ2-3
V gene: TRBV29-1
clone size: NA
CDR3 length: 15
CDR3 protein: CSVEGTSGSTDTQYF
CDR3 DNA: TGCAGCGTTGAAGGAACTAGCGGTAGCACAGATACGCAGTATTTT

D gene: TRBD1
J gene: TRBJ1-1
V gene: TRBV6-6
clone size: NA
CDR3 length: 15
CDR3 protein: CASSNYRGRGTEAFF
CDR3 DNA: TGTGCCAGCAGTAACTACAGGGGGCGAGGGACTGAAGCTTTCTTT

D gene: NA
J gene: TRBJ2-7
V gene: TRBV4-3
clone size: NA
CDR3 length: 14
CDR3 protein: CAPGARENKYEQYF
CDR3 DNA: TGCGCCCCGGGGGCCAGGGAGAACAAGTACGAGCAGTACTTC

D gene: NA
J gene: TRBJ2-1
V gene: TRBV5-4
clone size: NA
CDR3 length: 15
CDR3 protein: CASSLRAVGDNEQFF
CDR3 DNA: TGTGCCAGCAGCTTGAGGGCAGTCGGTGACAATGAGCAGTTCTTC

D gene: NA
J gene: TRBJ1-1
V gene: TRBV7-9
clone size: NA
CDR3 length: 14
CDR3 protein: CASSLDGMNTEAFF
CDR3 DNA: TGTGCCAGCAGCTTGGACGGGATGAACACTGAAGCTTTCTTT

D gene: TRBD1
J gene: TRBJ2-6
V gene: TRBV4-2
clone size: NA
CDR3 length: 17
CDR3 protein: CASSQPGQSTGANVLTF
CDR3 DNA: TGTGCCAGCAGCCAGCCGGGACAGTCGACCGGGGCCAACGTCCTGACTTTC

D gene: NA
J gene: TRBJ1-4
V gene: TRBV30
clone size: NA
CDR3 length: 13
CDR3 protein: CAWRLGTYEKLFF
CDR3 DNA: TGTGCCTGGAGGCTAGGGACTTATGAAAAACTGTTTTTT

D gene: NA
J gene: TRBJ1-5
V gene: TRBV23-1
clone size: NA
CDR3 length: 17
CDR3 protein: CASSLNSGSYSNQPQHF
CDR3 DNA: TGCGCCAGCAGTCTAAATTCTGGGTCATATAGCAATCAGCCCCAGCATTTT

D gene: TRBD1
J gene: TRBJ1-5
V gene: TRBV6-6
clone size: NA
CDR3 length: 14
CDR3 protein: CASQDRGGNQPQHF
CDR3 DNA: TGTGCCAGTCAGGACAGGGGGGGCAATCAGCCCCAGCATTTT

D gene: NA
J gene: TRBJ2-2
V gene: TRBV18
clone size: NA
CDR3 length: 16
CDR3 protein: CASSVADSRDTGELFF
CDR3 DNA: TGTGCCAGCTCAGTAGCCGATTCCAGGGACACCGGGGAGCTGTTTTTT

D gene: TRBD2
J gene: TRBJ2-1
V gene: TRBV14
clone size: NA
CDR3 length: 15
CDR3 protein: CASLIGLAGPNEQFF
CDR3 DNA: TGTGCCAGCCTAATAGGGCTAGCGGGACCCAATGAGCAGTTCTTC

D gene: NA
J gene: TRBJ1-1
V gene: TRBV5-1
clone size: once
CDR3 length: 14
CDR3 protein: CASSLEYGNTEAFF
CDR3 DNA: TGCGCCAGCAGCTTGGAGTACGGGAACACTGAAGCTTTCTTT

D gene: TRBD1
J gene: TRBJ1-1
V gene: TRBV30
clone size: NA
CDR3 length: 14
CDR3 protein: CAWIPDRLNTEAFF
CDR3 DNA: TGTGCCTGGATTCCGGACAGGCTGAACACTGAAGCTTTCTTT

D gene: NA
J gene: TRBJ2-3
V gene: TRBV11-3
clone size: NA
CDR3 length: 15
CDR3 protein: CASSHTSFGTDTQYF
CDR3 DNA: TGTGCCAGCAGCCACACTAGCTTTGGGACAGATACGCAGTATTTT

D gene: NA
J gene: TRBJ1-2
V gene: TRBV28
clone size: few
CDR3 length: 15
CDR3 protein: CASSPPTGITYGYTF
CDR3 DNA: TGTGCCAGCAGCCCACCTACGGGGATAACCTATGGCTACACCTTC

D gene: NA
J gene: TRBJ2-3
V gene: TRBV7-9
clone size: NA
CDR3 length: 14
CDR3 protein: CASSFGDPTDTQYF
CDR3 DNA: TGTGCCAGCAGCTTCGGCGACCCCACAGATACGCAGTATTTT

D gene: NA
J gene: TRBJ2-1
V gene: TRBV7-9
clone size: NA
CDR3 length: 13
CDR3 protein: CASSNRENGEQFF
CDR3 DNA: TGTGCCAGCAGTAACCGGGAGAATGGGGAGCAGTTCTTC

D gene: NA
J gene: TRBJ1-2
V gene: TRBV28
clone size: NA
CDR3 length: 14
CDR3 protein: CASSLGPGHYGYTF
CDR3 DNA: TGTGCCAGCAGTTTAGGGCCAGGGCACTATGGCTACACCTTC

D gene: TRBD2
J gene: TRBJ2-3
V gene: TRBV7-8
clone size: NA
CDR3 length: 16
CDR3 protein: CASNVRLAQSTDTQYF
CDR3 DNA: TGTGCCAGCAACGTTAGACTAGCGCAAAGCACAGATACGCAGTATTTT

D gene: TRBD2
J gene: TRBJ2-1
V gene: TRBV2
clone size: NA
CDR3 length: 14
CDR3 protein: CASSASGGYNEQFF
CDR3 DNA: TGTGCCAGCAGTGCTAGCGGGGGCTACAATGAGCAGTTCTTC

D gene: NA
J gene: TRBJ2-1
V gene: TRBV11-2
clone size: NA
CDR3 length: 11
CDR3 protein: CASSLESEQFF
CDR3 DNA: TGTGCCAGCAGCTTAGAGAGTGAGCAGTTCTTC

D gene: NA
J gene: TRBJ2-1
V gene: TRBV9
clone size: NA
CDR3 length: 14
CDR3 protein: CASSGRSSYNEQFF
CDR3 DNA: TGTGCCAGCAGCGGGAGGAGCTCCTACAATGAGCAGTTCTTC

D gene: NA
J gene: TRBJ2-3
V gene: TRBV6-6
clone size: NA
CDR3 length: 13
CDR3 protein: CASSPSGSDTQYF
CDR3 DNA: TGTGCCAGCAGCCCCTCCGGTTCAGATACGCAGTATTTT

D gene: TRBD2
J gene: TRBJ2-5
V gene: TRBV7-6
clone size: NA
CDR3 length: 18
CDR3 protein: CASSLVGTSGASQETQYF
CDR3 DNA: TGTGCCAGCAGCTTAGTCGGGACTAGCGGGGCTTCCCAAGAGACCCAGTACTTC

D gene: TRBD1
J gene: TRBJ2-6
V gene: TRBV30
clone size: once
CDR3 length: 14
CDR3 protein: CAATGSSGANVLTF
CDR3 DNA: TGTGCTGCGACAGGGAGCTCTGGGGCCAACGTCCTGACTTTC

D gene: NA
J gene: TRBJ1-2
V gene: TRBV4-1
clone size: NA
CDR3 length: 15
CDR3 protein: CASSSSRGGDDGYTF
CDR3 DNA: TGCGCCAGCAGCTCCAGTCGAGGAGGGGATGATGGCTACACCTTC

D gene: TRBD1
J gene: TRBJ1-3
V gene: TRBV19
clone size: NA
CDR3 length: 13
CDR3 protein: CASSPTGVGTIYF
CDR3 DNA: TGTGCCAGTAGTCCGACAGGGGTCGGCACCATATATTTT

D gene: NA
J gene: TRBJ1-4
V gene: TRBV2
clone size: few
CDR3 length: 16
CDR3 protein: CASSEGTGRANEKLFF
CDR3 DNA: TGTGCCAGCAGTGAGGGTACAGGGAGGGCTAATGAAAAACTGTTTTTT

D gene: TRBD2
J gene: TRBJ2-2
V gene: TRBV28
clone size: NA
CDR3 length: 16
CDR3 protein: CASSLYRGRTAGELFF
CDR3 DNA: TGTGCCAGCAGTTTATATCGCGGGAGAACGGCCGGGGAGCTGTTTTTT

D gene: TRBD2
J gene: TRBJ2-3
V gene: TRBV4-2
clone size: NA
CDR3 length: 16
CDR3 protein: CASSQVLAEGTDTQYF
CDR3 DNA: TGTGCCAGCAGCCAAGTACTAGCGGAAGGCACAGATACGCAGTATTTT

D gene: TRBD2
J gene: TRBJ2-2
V gene: TRBV30
clone size: once
CDR3 length: 16
CDR3 protein: CAWRAFGREWSGELFF
CDR3 DNA: TGTGCCTGGAGGGCCTTCGGGCGGGAGTGGTCCGGGGAGCTGTTTTTT

D gene: TRBD1
J gene: TRBJ1-3
V gene: TRBV7-8
clone size: NA
CDR3 length: 16
CDR3 protein: CASSLDDRGYGNTIYF
CDR3 DNA: TGTGCCAGCAGCTTAGACGACAGGGGCTATGGAAACACCATATATTTT

D gene: TRBD1
J gene: TRBJ1-3
V gene: TRBV5-1
clone size: NA
CDR3 length: 16
CDR3 protein: CASSFSGTVTGNTIYF
CDR3 DNA: TGCGCCAGCAGTTTTTCTGGGACAGTTACTGGAAACACCATATATTTT

D gene: NA
J gene: TRBJ1-2
V gene: TRBV5-4
clone size: NA
CDR3 length: 12
CDR3 protein: CASSLAHDGYTF
CDR3 DNA: TGTGCCAGCAGCTTGGCCCACGATGGCTACACCTTC

D gene: TRBD2
J gene: TRBJ2-5
V gene: TRBV6-6
clone size: NA
CDR3 length: 16
CDR3 protein: CASSPKGGAGGETQYF
CDR3 DNA: TGTGCCAGCAGCCCAAAGGGGGGGGCGGGAGGTGAGACCCAGTACTTC

D gene: NA
J gene: TRBJ2-5
V gene: TRBV5-1
clone size: NA
CDR3 length: 14
CDR3 protein: CASSLGAGQETQYF
CDR3 DNA: TGCGCCAGCAGCTTGGGGGCAGGGCAAGAGACCCAGTACTTC

D gene: NA
J gene: TRBJ2-5
V gene: TRBV5-4
clone size: NA
CDR3 length: 13
CDR3 protein: CASSRDIQETQYF
CDR3 DNA: TGTGCCAGCAGCCGGGACATCCAAGAGACCCAGTACTTC

D gene: NA
J gene: TRBJ2-5
V gene: TRBV5-1
clone size: many
CDR3 length: 13
CDR3 protein: CASSFVGRETQYF
CDR3 DNA: TGCGCCAGCAGCTTTGTTGGGAGAGAGACCCAGTACTTC

D gene: NA
J gene: TRBJ1-4
V gene: TRBV28
clone size: NA
CDR3 length: 15
CDR3 protein: CASSGTGGRVGKLFF
CDR3 DNA: TGTGCCAGCAGCGGGACGGGGGGCAGGGTTGGAAAACTGTTTTTT